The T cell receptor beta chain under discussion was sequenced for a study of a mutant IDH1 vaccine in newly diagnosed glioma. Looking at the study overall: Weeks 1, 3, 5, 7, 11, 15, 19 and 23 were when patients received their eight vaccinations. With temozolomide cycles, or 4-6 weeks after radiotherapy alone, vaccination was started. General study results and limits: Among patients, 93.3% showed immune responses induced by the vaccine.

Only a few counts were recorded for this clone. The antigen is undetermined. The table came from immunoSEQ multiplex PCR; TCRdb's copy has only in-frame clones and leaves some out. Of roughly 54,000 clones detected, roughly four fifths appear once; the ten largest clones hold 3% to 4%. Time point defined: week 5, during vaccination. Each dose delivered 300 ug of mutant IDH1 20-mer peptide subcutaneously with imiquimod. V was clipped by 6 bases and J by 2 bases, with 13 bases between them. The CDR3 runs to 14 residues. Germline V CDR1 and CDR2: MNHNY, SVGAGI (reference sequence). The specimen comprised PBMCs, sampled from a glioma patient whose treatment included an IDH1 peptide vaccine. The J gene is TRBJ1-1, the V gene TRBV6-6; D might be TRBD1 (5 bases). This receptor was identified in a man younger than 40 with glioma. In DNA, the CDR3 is TGTGCCAGCAGCCCAATGGGGGGAAACACTGAAGCTTTCTTT. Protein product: CASSPMGGNTEAFF.